The TCR beta chain described here comes from a study of blood T cell repertoires in COVID-19. Profiled with immunoSEQ multiplex PCR; TCRdb holds only in-frame clones, not every one. This table holds around 50,000 clones, 70% to 90% found once. Trimming left V 8 bases short and J 3 bases short, with 14 bases between. Per germline, CDR1 SGHVS and CDR2 FQNEAQ. The CDR3 contains 13 residues. This TCR came from a man aged 45 to 65 with active COVID-19. The V and J genes are TRBV7-8 and TRBJ2-7; D possibly corresponds to TRBD1 (6 bases). Sequencing was performed on peripheral blood. This CDR3 is CASSGNRDYEQYF. The DNA of the CDR3 is TGTGCCAGCTCCGGGAACAGGGACTACGAGCAGTACTTC.